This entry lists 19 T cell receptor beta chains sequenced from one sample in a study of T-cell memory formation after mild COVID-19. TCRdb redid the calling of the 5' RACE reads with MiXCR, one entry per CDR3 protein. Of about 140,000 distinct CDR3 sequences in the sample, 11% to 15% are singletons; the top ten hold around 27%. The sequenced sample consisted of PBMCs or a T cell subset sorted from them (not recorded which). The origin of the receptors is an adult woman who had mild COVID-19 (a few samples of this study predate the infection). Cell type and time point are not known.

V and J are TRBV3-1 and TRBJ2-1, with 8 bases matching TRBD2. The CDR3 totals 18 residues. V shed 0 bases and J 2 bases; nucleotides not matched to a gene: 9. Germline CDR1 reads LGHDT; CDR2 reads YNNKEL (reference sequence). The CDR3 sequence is CASSQDWRAGGTYNEQFF. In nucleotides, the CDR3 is TGTGCCAGCAGCCAAGATTGGAGGGCGGGGGGCACCTACAATGAGCAGTTCTTC.

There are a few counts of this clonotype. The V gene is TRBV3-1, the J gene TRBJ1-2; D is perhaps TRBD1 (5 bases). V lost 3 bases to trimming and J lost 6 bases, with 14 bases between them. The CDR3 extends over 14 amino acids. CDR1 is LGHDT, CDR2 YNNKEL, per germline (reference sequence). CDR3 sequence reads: CASSHPGTTNGYTF. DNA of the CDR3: TGTGCCAGCAGCCATCCCGGGACGACTAATGGCTACACCTTC.

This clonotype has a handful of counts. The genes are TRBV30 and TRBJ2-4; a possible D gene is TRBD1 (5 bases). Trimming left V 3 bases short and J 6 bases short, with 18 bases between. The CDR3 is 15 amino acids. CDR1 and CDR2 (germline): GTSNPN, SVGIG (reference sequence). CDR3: CAWSRESSLLNIQYF. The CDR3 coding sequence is TGTGCCTGGAGCAGGGAATCCTCACTTTTAAACATTCAGTACTTC.

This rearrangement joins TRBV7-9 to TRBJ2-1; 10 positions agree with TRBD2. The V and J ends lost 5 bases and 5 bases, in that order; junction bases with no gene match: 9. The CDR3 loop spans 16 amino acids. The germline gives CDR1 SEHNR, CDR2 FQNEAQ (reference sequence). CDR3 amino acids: CASSALTSGPNNEQFF. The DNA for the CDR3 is TGTGCCAGCAGCGCCCTGACTAGCGGGCCGAACAATGAGCAGTTCTTC. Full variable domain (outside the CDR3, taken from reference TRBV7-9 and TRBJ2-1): DTGVSQNPRHKITKRGQNVTFRCDPISEHNRLYWYRQTLGQGPEFLTYFQNEAQLEKSRLLSDRFSAERPKGSFSTLEIQRTEQGDSAMYLCASSALTSGPNNEQFFGPGTRLTVL.

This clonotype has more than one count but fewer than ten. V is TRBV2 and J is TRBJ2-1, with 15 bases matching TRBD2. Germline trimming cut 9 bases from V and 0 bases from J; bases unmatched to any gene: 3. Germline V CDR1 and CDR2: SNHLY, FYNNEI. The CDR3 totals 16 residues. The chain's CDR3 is CARGLAGGPSYNEQFF. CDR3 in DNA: TGTGCCAGGGGACTAGCGGGAGGACCCTCCTACAATGAGCAGTTCTTC.

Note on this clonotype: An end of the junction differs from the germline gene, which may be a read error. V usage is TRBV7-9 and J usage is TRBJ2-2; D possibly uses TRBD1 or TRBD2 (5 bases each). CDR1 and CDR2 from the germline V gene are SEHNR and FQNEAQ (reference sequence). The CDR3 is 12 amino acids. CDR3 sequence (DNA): TGTGCCAGCACCCCTGGGACCGGGGATCTGTTTTTT. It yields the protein CASTPGTGDLFF.

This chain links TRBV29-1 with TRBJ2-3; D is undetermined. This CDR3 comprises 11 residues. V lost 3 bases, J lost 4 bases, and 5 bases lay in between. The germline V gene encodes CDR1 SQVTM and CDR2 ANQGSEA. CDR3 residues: CSVEGPDTQYF. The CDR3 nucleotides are TGCAGCGTTGAGGGTCCAGATACGCAGTATTTT.

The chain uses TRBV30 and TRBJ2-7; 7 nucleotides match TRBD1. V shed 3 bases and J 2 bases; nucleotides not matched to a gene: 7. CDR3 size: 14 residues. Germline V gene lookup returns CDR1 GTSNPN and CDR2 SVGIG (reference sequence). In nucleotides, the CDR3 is TGTGCCTGGAGAGGGACAGCCAAGGCCTACGAGCAGTACTTC. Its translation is CAWRGTAKAYEQYF. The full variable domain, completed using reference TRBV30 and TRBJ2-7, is SQTIHQWPATLVQPVGSPLSLECTVEGTSNPNLYWYRQAAGRGLQLLFYSVGIGQISSEVPQNLSASRPQDRQFILSSKKLLLSDSGFYLCAWRGTAKAYEQYFGPGTRLTVT.

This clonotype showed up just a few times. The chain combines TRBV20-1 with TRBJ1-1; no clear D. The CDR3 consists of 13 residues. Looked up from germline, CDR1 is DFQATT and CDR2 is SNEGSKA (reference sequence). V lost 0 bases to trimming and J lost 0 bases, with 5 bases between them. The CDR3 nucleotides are TGCAGTGCTAGAGATGAACTGAACACTGAAGCTTTCTTT. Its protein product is CSARDELNTEAFF.

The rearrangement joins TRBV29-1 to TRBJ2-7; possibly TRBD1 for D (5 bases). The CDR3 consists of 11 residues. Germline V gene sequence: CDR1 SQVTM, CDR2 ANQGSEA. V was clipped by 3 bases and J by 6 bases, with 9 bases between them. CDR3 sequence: CSVDTGSEQYF. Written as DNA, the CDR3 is TGCAGCGTTGACACAGGATCCGAGCAGTACTTC.

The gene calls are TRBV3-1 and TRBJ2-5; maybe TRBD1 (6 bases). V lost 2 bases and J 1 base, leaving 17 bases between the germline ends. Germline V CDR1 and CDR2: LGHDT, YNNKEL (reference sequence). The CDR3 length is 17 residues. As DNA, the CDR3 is TGTGCCAGCAGCCAAAATGTTGGGGGCCCTACCCAAGAGACCCAGTACTTC. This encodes CASSQNVGGPTQETQYF.

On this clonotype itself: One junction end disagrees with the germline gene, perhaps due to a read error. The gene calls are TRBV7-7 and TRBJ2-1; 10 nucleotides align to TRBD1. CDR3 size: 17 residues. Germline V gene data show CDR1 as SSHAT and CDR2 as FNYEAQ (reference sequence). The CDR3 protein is CASSLETGQGPHNEQFF. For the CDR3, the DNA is TGTGCTAGCAGCTTAGAGACGGGACAGGGGCCCCACAATGAGCAGTTCTTC.

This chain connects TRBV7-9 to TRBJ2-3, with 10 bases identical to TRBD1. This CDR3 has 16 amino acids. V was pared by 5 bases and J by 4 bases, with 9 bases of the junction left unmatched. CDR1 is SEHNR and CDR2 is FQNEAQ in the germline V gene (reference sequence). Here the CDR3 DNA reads TGTGCCAGCAGCCCCAACCGGGACAGGGGCCCAGATACGCAGTATTTT. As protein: CASSPNRDRGPDTQYF.

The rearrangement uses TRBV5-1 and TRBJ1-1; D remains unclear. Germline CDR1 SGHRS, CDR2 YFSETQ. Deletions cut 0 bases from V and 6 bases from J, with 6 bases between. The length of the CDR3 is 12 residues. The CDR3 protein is CASSLGAAEAFF. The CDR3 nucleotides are TGCGCCAGCAGCTTGGGGGCGGCTGAAGCTTTCTTT.

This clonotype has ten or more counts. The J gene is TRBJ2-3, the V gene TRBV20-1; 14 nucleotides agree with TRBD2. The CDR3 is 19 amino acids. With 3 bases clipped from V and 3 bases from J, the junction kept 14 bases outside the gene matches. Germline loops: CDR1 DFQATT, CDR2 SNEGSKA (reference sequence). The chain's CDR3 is CSARRGLAGGQGPTDTQYF. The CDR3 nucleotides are TGCAGTGCTAGGCGCGGACTAGCGGGGGGCCAGGGCCCAACAGATACGCAGTATTTT.

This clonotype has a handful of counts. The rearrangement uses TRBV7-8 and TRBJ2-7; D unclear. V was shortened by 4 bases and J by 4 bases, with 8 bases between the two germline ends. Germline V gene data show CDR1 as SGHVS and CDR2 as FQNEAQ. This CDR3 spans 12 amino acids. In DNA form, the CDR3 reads TGTGCCAGCAGCTCGGACGGTTACGAGCAGTACTTC. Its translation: CASSSDGYEQYF.

The CDR3 sequence is CASSLAGQASYEQYF. CDR3 DNA: TGTGCCAGCAGCTTAGCGGGACAGGCGTCCTACGAGCAGTACTTC. The chain has TRBV5-6 and TRBJ2-7, with a tentative D call TRBD1 (8 bases). CDR1 is SGHDT, CDR2 YYEEEE, per germline. The CDR3 is made up of 15 amino acids. Between the trimmed V and J ends, which lost 2 bases and 1 base, there was a span of 13 bases. Filled out from reference TRBV5-6 and TRBJ2-7, the complete variable domain reads DAGVTQSPTHLIKTRGQQVTLRCSPKSGHDTVSWYQQALGQGPQFIFQYYEEEERQRGNFPDRFSGHQFPNYSSELNVNALLLGDSALYLCASSLAGQASYEQYFGPGTRLTVT.

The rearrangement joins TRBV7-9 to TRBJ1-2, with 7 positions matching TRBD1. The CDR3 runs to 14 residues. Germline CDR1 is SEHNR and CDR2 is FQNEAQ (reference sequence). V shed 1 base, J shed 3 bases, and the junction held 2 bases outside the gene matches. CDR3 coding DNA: TGTGCCAGCAGCTTAGACAGGGGAGACTATGGCTACACCTTC. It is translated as CASSLDRGDYGYTF.

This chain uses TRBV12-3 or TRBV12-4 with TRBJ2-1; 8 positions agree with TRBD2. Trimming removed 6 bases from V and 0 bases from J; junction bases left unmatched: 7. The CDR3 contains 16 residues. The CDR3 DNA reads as TGTGCCAGCAGCTTCTCGGGGGGGAACTCCTACAATGAGCAGTTCTTC. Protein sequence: CASSFSGGNSYNEQFF.